This T cell receptor (beta chain) was identified in a study of monozygotic twins with inflammatory bowel disease. Regarding this clonotype: Its antigen is unidentified.

The length of the CDR3 is 16 residues. Germline lookup yields CDR1 SGHRS and CDR2 YFSETQ. General study findings and limits: The results supported no single strong signal or clonotype associated with IBD. IBD patients carried less diverse TCRbeta repertoires (inverse Simpson) than healthy co-twins.

Both the TCRalpha cDNA and the TCRbeta cDNA were taken through two nested PCRs, lasting roughly 16 and 10 cycles. TCRdb re-called the 5' RACE reads, yielding one record per CDR3 amino acid sequence without DNA. This table lists about 210,000 distinct CDR3 sequences. The chain is built from TRBV5-1 and TRBJ2-5; as DNA is missing, the TRBD1 call by TCRdb cannot be tested. This clonotype originated in a human donor with ulcerative colitis or Crohn's disease, or a healthy co-twin of an affected twin (not recorded which). The sample was blood. CDR3 loop: CASSPFGQETQETQYF.